This T cell receptor beta chain was sequenced in a study of radiotherapy plus CTLA-4 blockade in lung cancer. Patients in the study, people with chemo-refractory metastatic non-small-cell lung cancer, received focal radiation plus ipilimumab CTLA-4 blockade. Overall study results and limits: Reports identified early blood T cell clone dynamics, with interferon-beta, as the best response predictor. In blood, TCR clones derived from the tumor expanded after radiotherapy plus ipilimumab.

Here immunoSEQ multiplex PCR was the method, and the copy in TCRdb shows in-frame clones only, minus some. The top ten clones hold just over 0.8% of a sample with 80,000 to 95,000 clones, roughly 87% of them seen once. The junction had 9 bases not matched to a gene; V was cut back by 4 bases and J by 8 bases. Germline V gene sequence: CDR1 SGHNT, CDR2 YYREEE (reference sequence). The CDR3 extends over 15 amino acids. Worth noting for this clone: Its target is unknown.

The input for sequencing was peripheral blood, taken from a patient treated with radiotherapy plus ipilimumab. V gene TRBV5-4 combines with J gene TRBJ2-3; 11 bases are shared with TRBD2. This clonotype originated in a human donor with non-small cell lung cancer who had stable disease on radiotherapy plus ipilimumab. Here the CDR3 DNA reads TGTGCCAGCAGCAGGACTAGCGGGCGGGGGGGTACGCAGTATTTT. Protein product: CASSRTSGRGGTQYF. The whole variable domain, remainder taken from reference TRBV5-4 and TRBJ2-3, is ETGVTQSPTHLIKTRGQQVTLRCSSQSGHNTVSWYQQALGQGPQFIFQYYREEENGRGNFPPRFSGLQFPNYSSELNVNALELDDSALYLCASSRTSGRGGTQYFGPGTRLTVL.